The 32 T cell receptor beta chains reported below all come from one sample, sequenced in a study of technical replicates of blood from a few donors. Sequenced by immunoSEQ multiplex PCR; TCRdb stores in-frame clones only, minus some. The table records 55,000 to 75,000 clones, over 85% of them present only once. Sequencing was carried out using PBMCs. The receptors originated from a human donor in good health. Some clones in this sample may be carry-over from other donors' samples.

The V gene is TRBV11-1, the J gene TRBJ2-3, with D perhaps TRBD2 (5 bases). Deletions cut 7 bases from V and 7 bases from J, with 12 bases between. Per the germline V gene, CDR1 is SGHAT and CDR2 is FQDESV (reference sequence). The CDR3 extends over 12 amino acids. The CDR3 loop is CASTTDFYTQYF. The DNA of the CDR3 is TGTGCCAGCACCACGGACTTCTATACGCAGTATTTT.

This clone is a singleton in its sample. The chain joins TRBV29-1 to TRBJ2-4; 7 positions match TRBD1. The CDR3 is 18 amino acids. The germline V gene has CDR1 SQVTM and CDR2 ANQGSEA. V lost 6 bases to trimming and J lost 0 bases; unmatched junction nucleotides: 17. The CDR3 region has the DNA TGCAGCGTATTACCCGGGACAGAATCAACTTTAGCCAAAAACATTCAGTACTTC. Translated, it gives CSVLPGTESTLAKNIQYF.

The chain joins TRBV12-5 to TRBJ1-1, with 9 positions matching TRBD1. After removal of 4 bases from V and 5 bases from J, the junction contained 8 bases not matched to a gene. This CDR3 contains 15 residues. Germline CDR1 LGHNT, CDR2 FRNRAP. CDR3 region: CASGSPWGQGTEAFF. The CDR3 DNA reads TGTGCTAGTGGTTCTCCTTGGGGACAGGGAACTGAAGCTTTCTTT.

The chain combines TRBV4-3 with TRBJ2-5, with 7 bases that match TRBD1. V shed 1 base and J 4 bases; nucleotides not matched to a gene: 6. CDR1 LGHNA and CDR2 YSLEER come from the germline V gene. CDR3 length equals 15 residues. The CDR3 sequence is CASSQATGERETQYF. CDR3 nucleotides: TGCGCCAGCAGCCAAGCCACAGGGGAGCGAGAGACCCAGTACTTC.

V is TRBV14 and J is TRBJ2-1; TRBD1 might be the D (6 bases). This CDR3 contains 16 residues. Trimming stripped 4 bases from V and 5 bases from J, with 18 bases between. CDR1 SGHDN and CDR2 FVKESK come from the germline V gene. CDR3 protein: CASSLGPDRPNNEQFF. In DNA, the CDR3 is TGTGCCAGCAGCCTAGGCCCGGACAGACCAAACAATGAGCAGTTCTTC.

The rearrangement uses TRBV7-8 and TRBJ2-2, with 7 bases identical to TRBD1. The V and J ends lost 4 bases and 0 bases, in that order; junction bases with no gene match: 5. The CDR3 consists of 16 residues. Germline V gene sequence: CDR1 SGHVS, CDR2 FQNEAQ. For the CDR3, the DNA is TGTGCCAGCAGCTATCCCAGGGGGTCGAACACCGGGGAGCTGTTTTTT. It translates to CASSYPRGSNTGELFF. The complete variable domain, with remaining parts taken from reference TRBV7-8 and TRBJ2-2, reads GAGVSQSPRYKVAKRGQDVALRCDPISGHVSLFWYQQALGQGPEFLTYFQNEAQLDKSGLPSDRFFAERPEGSVSTLKIQRTQQEDSAVYLCASSYPRGSNTGELFFGEGSRLTVL.

V and J are TRBV4-1 and TRBJ2-1; the match to TRBD2 covers 12 bases. The ends lost 4 bases at V and 6 bases at J; junction bases unmatched: 19. Looked up from germline, CDR1 is MGHRA and CDR2 is YSYEKL. The CDR3 is 20 amino acids. CDR3 bases: TGCGCCAGCAGCCTTTGTACCCCACGACTAGCGGGGGTCGGTGGCAATGAGCAGTTCTTC. This gives the protein CASSLCTPRLAGVGGNEQFF.

The V gene is TRBV7-2, the J gene TRBJ2-5, with D uncertain. CDR1 and CDR2 from the germline V gene are SGHTA and FQGNSA. The CDR3 loop spans 13 amino acids. The germline V and J ends were trimmed by 0 bases and 13 bases, with 15 bases remaining between them. The CDR3 nucleotides are TGTGCCAGCAGCTTAGCCCAGAGGAATAGTTGGTACTTC. Its protein is CASSLAQRNSWYF.

V is TRBV4-2 and J is TRBJ2-7, with TRBD1 as a possible D gene (6 bases). CDR3 length: 14 amino acids. V was cut by 0 bases and J by 6 bases, with 12 bases left in between. Germline-derived CDR1 and CDR2 are LGHNA and YNFKEQ. CDR3 DNA: TGTGCCAGCAGCCAAGACCCGACAGGTCTCGAGCAGTACTTC. This gives the protein CASSQDPTGLEQYF.

The chain's CDR3 is CASSPQFLVLSYEQYF. The DNA of the CDR3 is TGTGCCAGCAGTCCCCAGTTTCTAGTCCTCTCCTACGAGCAGTACTTC. The rearrangement links TRBV2 to TRBJ2-7; D not certain. Trimming pared 5 bases from V and 0 bases from J, leaving 17 bases between. CDR1 SNHLY and CDR2 FYNNEI come from the germline V gene. The CDR3 consists of 16 residues.

The chain is built from TRBV19 and TRBJ1-5; TRBD1 agrees at 9 bases. The J segment lost 8 bases and the V segment lost 5 bases, leaving 10 bases of the junction unmatched. The CDR3 spans 15 residues. Germline assignment: CDR1 LNHDA and CDR2 SQIVND (reference sequence). CDR3: CASSARDREGKPQHF. In nucleotides, the CDR3 is TGTGCCAGTAGTGCCCGGGACAGGGAGGGGAAGCCCCAGCATTTT.

This clone was recorded once. The rearrangement joins TRBV4-3 to TRBJ2-1; maybe TRBD1 (6 bases). This CDR3 contains 16 residues. CDR1 is LGHNA, CDR2 YSLEER, per germline. Trimming took off 3 bases at V and 0 bases at J, with 12 bases between the two ends. In DNA form, the CDR3 reads TGCGCCAGCAGCCAGATGGACAGCGACTCCTACAATGAGCAGTTCTTC. It codes for CASSQMDSDSYNEQFF.

The gene calls are TRBV21-1 and TRBJ1-2. TRBV21-1 is flagged as a pseudogene. The length of the CDR3 is 14 residues. CDR3 sequence (DNA): TGTGCCAGCAGCCCCCCACCGGAGGGAAATGGCTACACCTTC. Translated: CASSPPPEGNGYTF.

This chain connects TRBV6-6 to TRBJ1-1; D gene ambiguous. Trimming left V 4 bases short and J 1 base short, with 4 bases between. CDR1 MNHNY and CDR2 SVGAGI come from the germline V gene (reference sequence). CDR3 size: 12 residues. The CDR3 DNA reads TGTGCCAGCAGTTTAAAGAACACTGAAGCTTTCTTT. This sequence encodes CASSLKNTEAFF.

The V gene is TRBV7-9, the J gene TRBJ2-7; TRBD2 is a possible D gene (6 bases). V was clipped by 2 bases and J by 9 bases, with 14 bases between them. Germline CDR1 SEHNR, CDR2 FQNEAQ (reference sequence). The CDR3 has 13 amino acids. The CDR3 DNA sequence: TGTGCCAGCAGCTTAACTGAGCGGGCCGTGCAGTACTTC. The encoded protein is CASSLTERAVQYF.

The rearrangement links TRBV30 to TRBJ1-2; TRBD1 matches 7 bases. The CDR3 spans 11 residues. The V gene's germline CDR1 is GTSNPN and CDR2 SVGIG (reference sequence). The CDR3 is CAEGRGNGYTF. As DNA, the CDR3 is TGTGCTGAGGGCAGGGGGAATGGCTACACCTTC.

The chain carries TRBV9 and TRBJ1-2; possible D gene TRBD1, 5 bases. Looked up from germline, CDR1 is SGDLS and CDR2 is YYNGEE. V lost 0 bases and J lost 4, with 10 bases in between. This CDR3 is 14 amino acids long. CDR3 in amino acids: CASSVGGTSYGYTF. In nucleotides, the CDR3 is TGTGCCAGCAGCGTAGGCGGGACTTCCTATGGCTACACCTTC.

The J gene is TRBJ2-1, the V gene TRBV12-2; the table assigns TRBD2, which was not confirmed against the DNA. TRBV12-2 is marked as a pseudogene. This CDR3 has 17 amino acids. The DNA of the CDR3 is TGTGCAAGTCGCCCGGCGGGACTAGCGGGAGGAGCACGGAGCTCGTTCTTC. Translation gives CASRPAGLAGGARSSFF.

The CDR3 is CASSLYPGQDTQYF. The CDR3 DNA sequence: TGTGCCAGCAGCTTGTATCCAGGTCAGGATACGCAGTATTTT. The chain joins TRBV5-5 to TRBJ2-3; D is ambiguous. The CDR3 loop spans 14 amino acids. Between the trimmed V and J ends, which lost 1 base and 6 bases, there was a span of 12 bases. Germline V gives CDR1 SGHKS, CDR2 YYEKEE (reference sequence).

The chain joins TRBV5-6 to TRBJ1-2; TRBD1 matches at 8 bases. Germline V gives CDR1 SGHDT, CDR2 YYEEEE. The trim removed 1 base at V and 2 bases at J, leaving 4 bases unmatched. This CDR3 has 15 residues. DNA for the CDR3: TGTGCCAGCAGCTTGAACAGGGGGGCCAACTATGGCTACACCTTC. Residues: CASSLNRGANYGYTF. Based on the CDR3 plus reference TRBV5-6 and TRBJ1-2, the full variable domain is DAGVTQSPTHLIKTRGQQVTLRCSPKSGHDTVSWYQQALGQGPQFIFQYYEEEERQRGNFPDRFSGHQFPNYSSELNVNALLLGDSALYLCASSLNRGANYGYTFGSGTRLTVV.

This chain links TRBV4-3 with TRBJ2-1; 7 positions match TRBD2. The CDR3 is 15 residues long. CDR1 is LGHNA, CDR2 YSLEER, per germline. J gave up 8 bases and V 4 bases, and 11 bases lay outside the gene matches. CDR3 residues: CASSPLTGGTDEQFF. Written as DNA, the CDR3 is TGCGCCAGCAGCCCCCTGACGGGAGGCACTGATGAGCAGTTCTTC.

The V and J genes are TRBV10-3 and TRBJ1-2, with TRBD1 matching over 7 bases. V shed 6 bases and J 8 bases; nucleotides not matched to a gene: 6. Germline V lookup: CDR1 ENHRY, CDR2 SYGVKD. This CDR3 region has 12 residues. The CDR3 DNA reads TGTGCCATCAGACGACAGGGCGGAGGCTACACCTTC. This encodes CAIRRQGGGYTF.

In this sample, this clone turned up once. The V call is TRBV7-2, the J call TRBJ2-1, with no clear D. Germline V gene data show CDR1 as SGHTA and CDR2 as FQGNSA. The CDR3 loop spans 15 amino acids. V was trimmed by 8 bases and J by 0 bases, leaving 14 bases between them. CDR3 sequence: CASRSPPSSYNEQFF. CDR3 nucleotide sequence: TGTGCCAGCCGTTCCCCACCGAGCTCCTACAATGAGCAGTTCTTC.

This chain links TRBV5-1 with TRBJ2-2, with D possibly being TRBD1 (5 bases). Trimming shortened V by 2 bases and J by 0 bases, and 11 bases separated the two germline ends. The CDR3 spans 16 residues. CDR1 and CDR2 from the germline V gene are SGHRS and YFSETQ. CDR3 region: CASSFVGRANTGELFF. CDR3 nucleotides: TGCGCCAGCAGCTTCGTCGGCAGGGCGAACACCGGGGAGCTGTTTTTT.

This clone appeared once. The genes are TRBV11-2 and TRBJ1-2, with D perhaps matching TRBD1 (6 bases). Germline values: CDR1 SGHAT, CDR2 FQNNGV. This CDR3 contains 15 residues. V was pared by 2 bases and J by 4 bases, with 14 bases between. CDR3: CASSLQVARGYGYTF. CDR3 bases: TGTGCCAGCAGCTTACAAGTGGCCAGGGGCTATGGCTACACCTTC.

The gene calls are TRBV14 and TRBJ1-2, with D unclear. CDR3 length: 16 amino acids. Germline V gives CDR1 SGHDN, CDR2 FVKESK. Trimming pared 0 bases from V and 5 bases from J, leaving 16 bases between. The CDR3 here is CASSQDTRSRGYGYTF. The CDR3 bases are TGTGCCAGCAGCCAAGACACAAGGTCACGAGGATATGGCTACACCTTC.

V and J are TRBV21-1 and TRBJ1-5; TRBD1 is the table's D call and was not checked against the DNA. TRBV21-1 is an annotated pseudogene. The CDR3 loop spans 15 amino acids. Written as DNA, the CDR3 is TGTGCCAGCAGCACGCGGACAAATAGCAATCAGCCCCAGCATTTT. As protein: CASSTRTNSNQPQHF.

The chain joins TRBV6-1 to TRBJ1-2, with TRBD1 matching 9 bases. V was clipped by 6 bases and J by 7 bases; unmatched bases: 6. CDR1 MNHNS and CDR2 SASEGT come from the germline V gene. The CDR3 is 13 amino acids. The CDR3 coding sequence is TGTGCCAGCAGAGAGGGACAGGGTAGTGGCTACACCTTC. Residues: CASREGQGSGYTF.

This sequence joins TRBV19 and TRBJ1-2; D is unclear. CDR3 size: 12 residues. Trimming cost V 3 bases and J 5 bases, with 7 bases left between them. Germline loops: CDR1 LNHDA, CDR2 SQIVND (reference sequence). For the CDR3, the DNA is TGTGCCAGTAGTATGGAGCAATATGGCTACACCTTC. It codes for CASSMEQYGYTF.

J is TRBJ2-3 and V is TRBV4-1, with 14 bases fitting TRBD2. CDR1 is MGHRA, CDR2 YSYEKL, per germline. CDR3 length: 19 residues. Unmatched junction bases numbered 9, after V lost 0 bases and J lost 4 bases. For the CDR3, the DNA is TGCGCCAGCAGCCAAGATAGGAGACTAGCGGGGGGGCCTGCAGATACGCAGTATTTT. Translation: CASSQDRRLAGGPADTQYF.

The chain has TRBV7-2 and TRBJ2-3; perhaps TRBD1 as D (6 bases). Per germline, CDR1 SGHTA and CDR2 FQGNSA. V shed 2 bases and J shed 4 bases, with 13 bases lying between them. This CDR3 has 15 residues. The CDR3 sequence is CASSLRWGPSDTQYF. CDR3 coding DNA: TGTGCCAGCAGCTTAAGGTGGGGGCCGTCAGATACGCAGTATTTT.

CDR3 in amino acids: CASSLVVSGLAVKADTQYF. CDR3 DNA sequence: TGTGCCAGCAGCTTAGTTGTCTCAGGACTAGCGGTCAAGGCAGATACGCAGTATTTT. V and J are TRBV7-9 and TRBJ2-3; 10 positions agree with TRBD2. V dropped 1 base and J dropped 4; count of bases not matched to a gene: 14. Germline values: CDR1 SEHNR, CDR2 FQNEAQ (reference sequence). The CDR3 is 19 amino acids.